The present entry profiles one T cell receptor (beta chain) with its context. Naive, central memory, regulatory and stem cell-like memory cells within the CD4+ compartment were sorted using CD45RO/CCR7/CD25/CD127/CD95/CD27. The entirety of the isolated RNA underwent reverse transcription, so expressed TCRB transcripts were sequenced. Only in-frame clones appear in the TCRdb table, and some are missing; sequencing was by immunoSEQ multiplex PCR. The sample consists of around 250,000 clones, around 26% of them appearing once. CDR3 length: 12 residues. Trimming removed 1 base from V and 5 bases from J, with 7 bases in between. CDR1 SQVTM and CDR2 ANQGSEA come from the germline V gene. This sample is part of a study of beta chain features in type 1 diabetes. About the research overall: Examined across all samples were around 110,000,000 sorted cells.

This TCR derives from a man aged 30 to 39 in good health. The rearrangement uses TRBV29-1 and TRBJ2-3; D tentatively reads TRBD1 or TRBD2 (5 bases each). Specimen: central memory CD4+ T cells from blood. CDR3 residues: CSVEAGGDTQYF. The DNA for the CDR3 is TGCAGCGTTGAAGCTGGGGGAGATACGCAGTATTTT.